A selection of T cell receptor beta chains follows, all from one sample in a study of OX40 agonist ivuxolimab in advanced cancers. Assay: immunoSEQ multiplex PCR; the TCRdb copy retains only in-frame clones and omits some. The sample carries about 17,000 clones, approximately 73% recorded once. Sequences were derived from CD4+ or CD8+ T cells sorted from blood, sampled in a trial of the OX40 agonist ivuxolimab. The receptor source for this set is an adult with an advanced solid tumor such as melanoma, head and neck, liver or kidney cancer. CDR3s include the opening cysteine and the closing phenylalanine or tryptophan. D genes are given only for firm matches. Clone size, where shown, is once, few, many, or a class for clones that have expanded.

V gene	D gene	clone size	J gene	CDR3 protein	CDR3 DNA
TRBV28	.	few	TRBJ2-5	CAGGPNQETQYF	TGTGCCGGGGGACCGAACCAAGAGACCCAGTACTTC
TRBV19	.	.	TRBJ1-3	CASSIPRDLGNTIYF	TGTGCCAGTAGTATCCCCAGGGACCTTGGAAACACCATATATTTT
TRBV6-5	.	.	TRBJ2-3	CASSFGQSTDTQYF	TGTGCCAGCAGTTTCGGCCAAAGCACAGATACGCAGTATTTT
TRBV11-2	.	few	TRBJ2-7	CASSANSYEQYF	TGTGCCAGCAGCGCCAACTCCTACGAGCAGTACTTC
TRBV7-2	.	medium-sized	TRBJ2-1	CASSFTGQATYHNEQFF	TGTGCCAGCAGTTTTACTGGACAAGCTACTTATCACAATGAGCAGTTCTTC
TRBV19	TRBD2	once	TRBJ2-7	CASSWTSVAEDPYEQYF	TGTGCCAGTAGTTGGACTAGCGTCGCGGAGGACCCCTACGAGCAGTACTTC
TRBV5-1	.	.	TRBJ2-1	CASSFNINEQFF	TGCGCCAGCAGCTTTAATATCAATGAGCAGTTCTTC
TRBV29-1	.	few	TRBJ1-2	CSVEDPDRTNYGYTF	TGCAGCGTTGAAGATCCCGACAGAACTAACTATGGCTACACCTTC
TRBV7-3	.	.	TRBJ2-3	CASSSGGGTDTQYF	TGTGCCAGCAGTTCAGGGGGGGGCACAGATACGCAGTATTTT
TRBV19	.	few	TRBJ2-7	CASSIGQQGSYEQYF	TGTGCCAGTAGTATAGGGCAGCAAGGATCCTACGAGCAGTACTTC
TRBV4-1	.	.	TRBJ2-5	CASSQEDQGVQETQYF	TGCGCCAGCAGCCAAGAGGACCAAGGGGTCCAAGAGACCCAGTACTTC
TRBV19	.	once	TRBJ2-1	CASSIRGNEQFF	TGTGCCAGTAGTATCCGAGGCAATGAGCAGTTCTTC
TRBV6-1	.	.	TRBJ2-7	CATHQTGLSRRQYF	TGTGCCACTCATCAGACAGGTTTATCTCGTCGGCAGTACTTC
TRBV4-1	.	.	TRBJ1-5	CASSQVDMGFSNQPQHF	TGCGCCAGCAGCCAAGTTGACATGGGCTTTAGCAATCAGCCCCAGCATTTT
TRBV19	TRBD2	.	TRBJ2-7	CASSFSGAYEQYF	TGTGCCAGTAGTTTTAGCGGGGCCTACGAGCAGTACTTC
TRBV6-5	.	.	TRBJ2-7	CASSDSPSYEQYF	TGTGCCAGCAGTGACAGTCCTTCCTACGAGCAGTACTTC
TRBV6-1	TRBD1	.	TRBJ1-2	CASRARGRGNGYTF	TGTGCCAGCAGGGCCAGGGGGCGCGGGAATGGCTACACCTTC
TRBV7-9	.	.	TRBJ2-1	CASSLLQAYYNEQFF	TGTGCCAGCAGCTTACTACAGGCCTACTACAATGAGCAGTTCTTC
TRBV27	.	.	TRBJ2-5	CASSFLRDLQETQYF	TGTGCCAGCAGTTTTTTGAGGGATCTCCAGGAGACCCAGTACTTC
TRBV6-5	.	.	TRBJ2-7	CASSYAQALEQYF	TGTGCCAGCAGTTACGCACAGGCCCTCGAGCAGTACTTC
TRBV11-2	TRBD2	medium-sized	TRBJ2-7	CASSAPGGARIYEQYF	TGTGCCAGCAGCGCGCCCGGGGGGGCCCGTATTTACGAGCAGTACTTC
TRBV7-9	.	few	TRBJ1-4	CASSLGAVVGEKLFF	TGTGCCAGCAGCTTAGGTGCGGTAGTTGGAGAAAAACTGTTTTTT
TRBV11-2	.	.	TRBJ2-1	CASSFTGQATYHNEQFF	TGTGCCAGCAGTTTTACTGGACAAGCTACTTATCACAATGAGCAGTTCTTC
TRBV2	TRBD1	once	TRBJ2-5	CASNDRVGSQETQYF	TGTGCCAGCAACGACAGGGTGGGGTCCCAAGAGACCCAGTACTTC
TRBV14	.	once	TRBJ1-3	CASSDFTGDRNTIYF	TGTGCCAGCAGCGACTTCACGGGAGATAGAAACACCATATATTTT
TRBV11-3	TRBD1	.	TRBJ2-7	CASSLPGTVEQYF	TGTGCCAGCAGCCTTCCCGGGACAGTAGAGCAGTACTTC
TRBV27	TRBD1	.	TRBJ2-7	CASSTSTGANYEQYF	TGTGCCAGCAGTACCTCTACAGGGGCGAACTACGAGCAGTACTTC
TRBV6-5	.	.	TRBJ2-6	CASSYSERAGANVLTF	TGTGCCAGCAGTTACTCGGAAAGGGCTGGGGCCAACGTCCTGACTTTC
TRBV19	TRBD1	once	TRBJ1-2	CASSYGQGNYGYTF	TGTGCCAGTAGCTATGGACAGGGGAACTATGGCTACACCTTC
TRBV7-2	TRBD2	.	TRBJ2-3	CASSPIGREQDTQYF	TGTGCCAGCAGCCCCATTGGGCGGGAGCAGGATACGCAGTATTTT
TRBV11-2	.	.	TRBJ2-1	CASSLEGRTFF	TGTGCCAGCAGCCTAGAAGGGAGGACGTTCTTC
TRBV7-9	TRBD1	.	TRBJ1-5	CASSLLEQGANQPQHF	TGTGCCAGCAGCTTACTCGAGCAGGGGGCAAATCAGCCCCAGCATTTT
TRBV5-6	TRBD2	.	TRBJ2-2	CASSLQTSGRYTGELFF	TGTGCCAGCAGCTTGCAGACTAGCGGGAGGTACACCGGGGAGCTGTTTTTT
TRBV6-1	.	.	TRBJ2-7	CASSDWPSYEQYF	TGTGCCAGCAGTGACTGGCCATCCTACGAGCAGTACTTC
TRBV6-6	.	.	TRBJ2-7	CASSYRAYEQYF	TGTGCCAGCAGTTACAGGGCCTACGAGCAGTACTTC
TRBV6-5	.	.	TRBJ2-7	CASSYSGDPYEQYF	TGTGCCAGCAGTTACTCTGGGGACCCCTACGAGCAGTACTTC
TRBV11-2	TRBD1	.	TRBJ1-2	CASSQIIQGALGDYGYTF	TGTGCCAGCAGCCAGATAATTCAGGGGGCGTTGGGTGACTATGGCTACACCTTC
TRBV28	TRBD1	.	TRBJ2-5	CAGGQNQETQYF	TGTGCCGGGGGACAGAACCAAGAGACCCAGTACTTC
TRBV19	.	.	TRBJ1-2	CASSPGASNYGYTF	TGTGCCAGTAGTCCAGGCGCCTCTAACTATGGCTACACCTTC
TRBV5-4	.	.	TRBJ1-1	CASSSRGATEAFF	TGTGCCAGCAGCTCCAGAGGGGCCACTGAAGCTTTCTTT
TRBV7-9	.	.	TRBJ2-2	CASSLEEGELFF	TGTGCCAGCAGCTTAGAGGAAGGGGAGCTGTTTTTT
TRBV5-1	.	once	TRBJ2-7	CASSLAAGYSYEQYF	TGCGCCAGCAGCTTAGCCGCAGGGTACTCCTACGAGCAGTACTTC
TRBV28	.	.	TRBJ2-3	CASSFGGITDTQYF	TGTGCCAGCAGTTTCGGGGGAATCACAGATACGCAGTATTTT
TRBV27	.	.	TRBJ2-7	CASSLDRAYEQYF	TGTGCCAGCAGTTTAGACAGAGCCTACGAGCAGTACTTC
TRBV7-3	.	many	TRBJ2-6	CASSLSGAGANVLTF	TGTGCCAGCAGCTTAAGCGGGGCTGGGGCCAACGTCCTGACTTTC
TRBV6-5	TRBD2	.	TRBJ2-5	CASSYSLDGGETQYF	TGTGCCAGCAGTTACTCCCTGGACGGGGGGGAGACCCAGTACTTC
TRBV19	.	.	TRBJ2-7	CASSEGGLGISYEQYF	TGTGCCAGTAGCGAAGGGGGTTTGGGGATATCCTACGAGCAGTACTTC
TRBV10-2	.	.	TRBJ2-7	CASSESPNYEQYF	TGCGCCAGCAGTGAGTCGCCCAACTACGAGCAGTACTTC
TRBV28	.	medium-sized	TRBJ1-1	CASSLAMNTEAFF	TGTGCCAGCAGTTTGGCTATGAACACTGAAGCTTTCTTT